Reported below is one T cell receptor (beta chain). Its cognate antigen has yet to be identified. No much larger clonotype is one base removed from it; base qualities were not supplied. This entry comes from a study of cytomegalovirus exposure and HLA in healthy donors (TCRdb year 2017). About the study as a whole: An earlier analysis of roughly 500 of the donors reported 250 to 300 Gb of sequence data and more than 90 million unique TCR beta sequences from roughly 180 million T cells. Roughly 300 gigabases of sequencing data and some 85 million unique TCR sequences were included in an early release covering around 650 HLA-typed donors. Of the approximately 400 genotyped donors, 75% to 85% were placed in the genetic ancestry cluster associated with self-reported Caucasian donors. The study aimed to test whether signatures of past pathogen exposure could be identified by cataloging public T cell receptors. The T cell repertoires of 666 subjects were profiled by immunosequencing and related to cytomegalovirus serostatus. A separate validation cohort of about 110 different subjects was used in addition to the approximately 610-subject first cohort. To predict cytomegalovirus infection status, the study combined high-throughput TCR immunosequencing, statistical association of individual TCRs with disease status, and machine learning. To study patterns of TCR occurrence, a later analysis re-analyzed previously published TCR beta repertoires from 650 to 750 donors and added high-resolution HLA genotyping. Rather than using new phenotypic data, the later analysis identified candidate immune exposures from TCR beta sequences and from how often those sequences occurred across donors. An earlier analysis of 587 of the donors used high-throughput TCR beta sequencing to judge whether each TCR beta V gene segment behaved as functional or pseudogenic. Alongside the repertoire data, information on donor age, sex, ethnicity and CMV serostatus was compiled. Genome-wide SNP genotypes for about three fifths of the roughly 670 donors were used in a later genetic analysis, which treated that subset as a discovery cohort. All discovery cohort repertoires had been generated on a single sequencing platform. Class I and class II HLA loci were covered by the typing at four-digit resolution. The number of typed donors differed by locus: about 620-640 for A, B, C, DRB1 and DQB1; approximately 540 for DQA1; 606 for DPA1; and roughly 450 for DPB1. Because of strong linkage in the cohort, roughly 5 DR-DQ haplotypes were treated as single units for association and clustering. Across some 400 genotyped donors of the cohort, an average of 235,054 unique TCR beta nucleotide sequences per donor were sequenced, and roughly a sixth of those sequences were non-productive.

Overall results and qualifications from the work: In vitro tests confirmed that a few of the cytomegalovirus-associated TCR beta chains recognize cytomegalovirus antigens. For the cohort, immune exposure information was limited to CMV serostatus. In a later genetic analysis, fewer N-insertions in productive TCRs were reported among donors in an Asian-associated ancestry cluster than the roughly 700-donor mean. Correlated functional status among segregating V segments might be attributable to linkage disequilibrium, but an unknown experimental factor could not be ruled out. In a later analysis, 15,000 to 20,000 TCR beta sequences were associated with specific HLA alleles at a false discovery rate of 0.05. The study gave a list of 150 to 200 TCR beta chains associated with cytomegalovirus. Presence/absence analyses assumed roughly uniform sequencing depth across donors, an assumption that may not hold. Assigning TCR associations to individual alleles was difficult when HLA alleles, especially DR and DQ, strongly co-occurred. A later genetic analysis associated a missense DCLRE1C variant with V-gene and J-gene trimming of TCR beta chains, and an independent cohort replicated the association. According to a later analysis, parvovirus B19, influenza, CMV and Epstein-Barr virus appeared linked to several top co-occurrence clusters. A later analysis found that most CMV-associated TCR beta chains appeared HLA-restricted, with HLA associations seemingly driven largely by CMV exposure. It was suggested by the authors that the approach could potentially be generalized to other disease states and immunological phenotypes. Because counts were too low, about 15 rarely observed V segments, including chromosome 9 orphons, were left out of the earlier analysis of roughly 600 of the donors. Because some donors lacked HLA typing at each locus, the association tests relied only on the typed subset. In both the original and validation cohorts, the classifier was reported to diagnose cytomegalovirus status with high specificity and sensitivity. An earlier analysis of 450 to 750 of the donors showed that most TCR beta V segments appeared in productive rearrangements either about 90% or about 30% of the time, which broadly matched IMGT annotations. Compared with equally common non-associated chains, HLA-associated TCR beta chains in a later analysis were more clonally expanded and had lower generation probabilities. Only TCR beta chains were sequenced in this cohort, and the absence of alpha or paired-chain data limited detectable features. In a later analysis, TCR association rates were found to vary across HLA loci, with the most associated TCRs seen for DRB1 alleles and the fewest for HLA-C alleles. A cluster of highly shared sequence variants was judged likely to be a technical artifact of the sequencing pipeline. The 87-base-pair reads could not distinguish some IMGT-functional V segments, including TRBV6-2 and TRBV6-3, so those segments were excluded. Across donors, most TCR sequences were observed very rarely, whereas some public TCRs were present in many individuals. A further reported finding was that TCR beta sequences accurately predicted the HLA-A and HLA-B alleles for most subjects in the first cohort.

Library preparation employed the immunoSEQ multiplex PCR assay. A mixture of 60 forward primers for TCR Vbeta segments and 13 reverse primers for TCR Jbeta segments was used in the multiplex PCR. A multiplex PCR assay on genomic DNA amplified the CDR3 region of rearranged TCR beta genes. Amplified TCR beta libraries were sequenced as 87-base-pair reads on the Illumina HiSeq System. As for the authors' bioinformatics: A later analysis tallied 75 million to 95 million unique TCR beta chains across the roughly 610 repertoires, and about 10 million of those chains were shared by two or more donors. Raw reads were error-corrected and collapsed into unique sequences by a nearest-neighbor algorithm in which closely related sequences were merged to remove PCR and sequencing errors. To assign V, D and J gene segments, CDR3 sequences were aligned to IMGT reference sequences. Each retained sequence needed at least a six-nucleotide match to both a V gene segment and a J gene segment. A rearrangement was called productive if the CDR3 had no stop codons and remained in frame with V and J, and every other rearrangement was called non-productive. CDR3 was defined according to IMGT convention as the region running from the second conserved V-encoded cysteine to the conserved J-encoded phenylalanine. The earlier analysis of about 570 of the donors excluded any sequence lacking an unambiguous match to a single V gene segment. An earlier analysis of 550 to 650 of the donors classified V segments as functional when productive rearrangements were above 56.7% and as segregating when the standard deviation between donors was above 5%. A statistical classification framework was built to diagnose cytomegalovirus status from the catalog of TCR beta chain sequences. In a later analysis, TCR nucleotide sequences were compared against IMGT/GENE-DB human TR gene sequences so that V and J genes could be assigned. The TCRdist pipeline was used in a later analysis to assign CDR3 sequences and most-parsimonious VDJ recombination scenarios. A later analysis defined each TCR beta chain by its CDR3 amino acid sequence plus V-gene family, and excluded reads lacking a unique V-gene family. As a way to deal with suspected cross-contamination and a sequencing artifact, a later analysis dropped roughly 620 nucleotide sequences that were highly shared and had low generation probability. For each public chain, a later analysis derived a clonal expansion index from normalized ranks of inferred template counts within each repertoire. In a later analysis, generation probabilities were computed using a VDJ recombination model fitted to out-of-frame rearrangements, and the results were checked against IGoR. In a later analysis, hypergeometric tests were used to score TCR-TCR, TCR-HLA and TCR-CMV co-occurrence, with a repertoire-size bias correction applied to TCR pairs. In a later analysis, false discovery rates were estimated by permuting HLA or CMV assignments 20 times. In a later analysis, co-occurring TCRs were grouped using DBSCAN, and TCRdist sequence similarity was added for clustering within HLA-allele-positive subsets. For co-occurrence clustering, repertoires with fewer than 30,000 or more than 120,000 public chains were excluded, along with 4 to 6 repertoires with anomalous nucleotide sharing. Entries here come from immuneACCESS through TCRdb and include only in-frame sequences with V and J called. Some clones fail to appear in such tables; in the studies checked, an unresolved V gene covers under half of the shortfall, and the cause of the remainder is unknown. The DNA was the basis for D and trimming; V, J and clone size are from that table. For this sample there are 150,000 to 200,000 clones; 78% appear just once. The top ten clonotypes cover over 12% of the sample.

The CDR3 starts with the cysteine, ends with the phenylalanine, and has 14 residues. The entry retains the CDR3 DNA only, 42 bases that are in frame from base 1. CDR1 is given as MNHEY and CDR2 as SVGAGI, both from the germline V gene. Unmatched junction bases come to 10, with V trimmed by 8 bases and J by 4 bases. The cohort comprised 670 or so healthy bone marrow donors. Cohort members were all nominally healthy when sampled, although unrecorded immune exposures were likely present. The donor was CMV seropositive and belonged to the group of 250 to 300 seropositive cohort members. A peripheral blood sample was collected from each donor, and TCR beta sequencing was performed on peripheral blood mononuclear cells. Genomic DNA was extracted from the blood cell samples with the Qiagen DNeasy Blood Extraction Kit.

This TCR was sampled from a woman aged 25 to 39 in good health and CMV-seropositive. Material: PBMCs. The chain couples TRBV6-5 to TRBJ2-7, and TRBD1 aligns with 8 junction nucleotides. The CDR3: CASVGQGPGYEQYF. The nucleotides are TGTGCCAGCGTAGGACAGGGCCCCGGATACGAGCAGTACTTC.